The 10 T cell receptor beta chains below come from one sample, sequenced in a study of shared clonotypes between healthy human individuals. Measured with immunoSEQ multiplex PCR; TCRdb has only the in-frame clones, and not every one. This sample yields 2 million to 2.5 million clones, of which less than 95% are seen a single time; 0.37% belongs to the top ten. Sample: naive CD4+ T cells from PBMCs. Subset reported: CD45RA+ positively selected. These receptors all stem from a man younger than 30 in good health. Some clones in this sample may be carry-over from other donors' samples.

About this clone: Distinct nucleotide sequences in the sample also encode this CDR3. This sequence joins TRBV5-1 and TRBJ1-1; 10 bases match TRBD1. The CDR3 is made up of 14 amino acids. V was clipped by 4 bases and J by 5 bases; unmatched bases: 5. Germline V CDR1 and CDR2: SGHRS, YFSETQ. The CDR3 DNA is TGCGCCAGCAGCCTCGACAGGGGGCGGACTGAAGCTTTCTTT. Translation: CASSLDRGRTEAFF.

The table lists this clone with a count of one. The chain carries TRBV28 and TRBJ2-7, with 7 positions matching TRBD1. Germline loops: CDR1 MDHEN, CDR2 SYDVKM. The CDR3 runs 15 residues. V shed 4 bases and J 7 bases; nucleotides not matched to a gene: 13. In DNA, the CDR3 is TGTGCCAGCAGTTCCGGGACAGAGGCCGGTCGTGAGCAGTACTTC. Encoded protein: CASSSGTEAGREQYF.

The chain recombines TRBV19 with TRBJ2-1; 8 bases match TRBD1. Per the germline V gene, CDR1 is LNHDA and CDR2 is SQIVND (reference sequence). The CDR3 contains 16 residues. V shed 3 bases, J shed 9 bases, and the junction held 13 bases outside the gene matches. CDR3 in DNA: TGTGCCAGTAGTATGATGGCAGGGGGCGTATCAGGTGAGCAGTTCTTC. Translating it yields CASSMMAGGVSGEQFF. Filled out from reference TRBV19 and TRBJ2-1, the complete variable domain reads DGGITQSPKYLFRKEGQNVTLSCEQNLNHDAMYWYRQDPGQGLRLIYYSQIVNDFQKGDIAEGYSVSREKKESFPLTVTSAQKNPTAFYLCASSMMAGGVSGEQFFGPGTRLTVL.

The J gene is TRBJ2-3, the V gene TRBV28; TRBD1 is a possible D gene (5 bases). The CDR3 is 16 amino acids. The germline gives CDR1 MDHEN, CDR2 SYDVKM. V was trimmed by 7 bases and J by 3 bases, leaving 20 bases between them. CDR3 DNA: TGTGCCAGCACGCCTAGGGGTGCGGTATGGACAGATACGCAGTATTTT. Translated: CASTPRGAVWTDTQYF.

The chain combines TRBV29-1 with TRBJ1-2, with D maybe TRBD1 (6 bases). The CDR3 extends over 12 amino acids. Trimming took off 3 bases at V and 5 bases at J, with 10 bases between the two ends. The germline V gene encodes CDR1 SQVTM and CDR2 ANQGSEA. The DNA for the CDR3 is TGCAGCGTTGAGAGGGGGGGGTATGGCTACACCTTC. This sequence encodes CSVERGGYGYTF.

V and J are TRBV5-1 and TRBJ1-4; the match to TRBD1 covers 8 bases. From germline, CDR1 is SGHRS and CDR2 YFSETQ. CDR3 length equals 15 residues. V gave up 0 bases and J gave up 8 bases; unmatched junction bases: 6. The CDR3 spells CASSLDTGGNEKLFF. The CDR3 DNA reads as TGCGCCAGCAGCTTGGATACAGGGGGGAACGAAAAACTGTTTTTT.

The chain couples TRBV4-1 to TRBJ1-2; 8 nucleotides agree with TRBD1. The CDR3 is 14 amino acids. V lost 3 bases, J lost 4 bases, and 4 bases stayed unmatched. In germline, CDR1 is MGHRA, CDR2 YSYEKL. The CDR3 loop is CASSQPGGGYGYTF. CDR3 in DNA: TGCGCCAGCAGCCAGCCAGGGGGCGGCTATGGCTACACCTTC.

The chain carries TRBV9 and TRBJ1-5; D may be TRBD1 (5 bases). The V and J ends lost 4 bases and 3 bases respectively, with 20 bases between them. The CDR3 is 17 residues long. The germline gives CDR1 SGDLS, CDR2 YYNGEE. The CDR3 bases are TGTGCCAGCAGCCCGCCCCTTATAGGGGCGATCAATCAGCCCCAGCATTTT. This translates into CASSPPLIGAINQPQHF.

The V gene is TRBV7-9, the J gene TRBJ1-1; a weak D match, TRBD1 (5 bases). The CDR3 contains 13 residues. The V end lost 5 bases, the J end lost 10 bases, and 17 bases lay between the germline ends. From germline, CDR1 is SEHNR and CDR2 FQNEAQ (reference sequence). The DNA for the CDR3 is TGTGCCAGCAGCACGTCGGGGCTGGGAGTAGCTTTCTTT. The encoded protein is CASSTSGLGVAFF.

This clone was picked up a small number of times. The chain recombines TRBV7-9 with TRBJ1-1, with D perhaps TRBD1 (5 bases). Germline lookup yields CDR1 SEHNR and CDR2 FQNEAQ (reference sequence). Trimming removed 6 bases from V and 11 bases from J, with 19 bases in between. This CDR3 comprises 13 residues. In DNA, the CDR3 is TGTGCCAGCAGTCGGGACGGAACGGGGTGGGCTTTCTTT. Its translation is CASSRDGTGWAFF. Full variable domain (missing parts from reference TRBV7-9 and TRBJ1-1): DTGVSQNPRHKITKRGQNVTFRCDPISEHNRLYWYRQTLGQGPEFLTYFQNEAQLEKSRLLSDRFSAERPKGSFSTLEIQRTEQGDSAMYLCASSRDGTGWAFFGQGTRLTVV.